The 9 T cell receptor beta chains listed next were all sequenced from one sample in a study of Ad26.COV2.S vaccination and SARS-CoV-2 variants. Assay used: immunoSEQ multiplex PCR; TCRdb lists only in-frame clones, some missing. The sample yields some 250,000 clones, 70% to 90% seen once. Treatment in this sample: around 19 received Ad26.COV2.S at low or high dose, single or two shots; 5 received placebo; per-sample allocation not given. Collection of the samples took place on day 63 after the first injection of vaccine or placebo. This specimen was peripheral blood, taken in a trial of Ad26.COV2.S vaccine versus placebo. Receptors originate from a person aged 18-60 years who received the Ad26.COV2.S COVID-19 vaccine or a placebo.

The chain combines TRBV4-3 with TRBJ2-3; TRBD2 aligns across 11 bases. Losses at the gene ends were 2 bases for V and 4 bases for J; bases not matched to a gene: 8. Germline assignment: CDR1 LGHNA and CDR2 YSLEER. This CDR3 comprises 17 residues. The CDR3 DNA follows: TGCGCCAGCAGCCAAATGAAGCTAGCGGGGGGCCCAGATACGCAGTATTTT. Translating gives CASSQMKLAGGPDTQYF.

The chain employs TRBV10-1 and TRBJ2-5; the match to TRBD1 covers 11 bases. CDR1 and CDR2 (germline): WNHNN, SYGVQD (reference sequence). The CDR3 consists of 15 residues. V gave up 6 bases and J gave up 5 bases; unmatched junction bases: 8. The DNA for the CDR3 is TGCGCCAGCAGATATGGGGGACAGGGGGGCGAGACCCAGTACTTC. It translates to CASRYGGQGGETQYF.

The rearrangement joins TRBV5-5 to TRBJ1-1; D unclear. The CDR3 totals 14 residues. V was clipped by 4 bases and J by 0 bases, with 10 bases between them. Per the germline V gene, CDR1 is SGHKS and CDR2 is YYEKEE (reference sequence). The CDR3 DNA is TGTGCCAGCAGCCCCAGGCTTTTGAACACTGAAGCTTTCTTT. Translation: CASSPRLLNTEAFF.

The J gene is TRBJ1-3, the V gene TRBV19, with D possibly being TRBD1 (6 bases). This CDR3 is built from 15 residues. The germline V gene has CDR1 LNHDA and CDR2 SQIVND (reference sequence). The V gene lost 6 bases and the J gene lost 0 bases, with 12 bases spanning the gap. The CDR3 region has the DNA TGTGCCAGTAGCAGTCAGGGGAGCTCTGGAAACACCATATATTTT. This sequence encodes CASSSQGSSGNTIYF. Variable domain in full (rest from reference TRBV19 and TRBJ1-3): DGGITQSPKYLFRKEGQNVTLSCEQNLNHDAMYWYRQDPGQGLRLIYYSQIVNDFQKGDIAEGYSVSREKKESFPLTVTSAQKNPTAFYLCASSSQGSSGNTIYFGEGSWLTVV.

The chain links TRBV5-1 to TRBJ2-2; weak D call: TRBD1 (5 bases). CDR3 size: 17 residues. CDR1 SGHRS and CDR2 YFSETQ come from the germline V gene. V gave up 5 bases and J gave up 0 bases, with 17 bases separating them. This CDR3 is CASRSQGLLANTGELFF. CDR3 DNA sequence: TGCGCCAGCAGGTCTCAGGGTCTGCTGGCGAACACCGGGGAGCTGTTTTTT.

DNA of the CDR3: TGTGCCAGCAGCTTGCCGGGACGGGGGAATGAAAAACTGTTTTTT. It is translated as CASSLPGRGNEKLFF. The chain joins TRBV7-2 to TRBJ1-4, with D tentatively TRBD1 (5 bases). Trimming stripped 3 bases from V and 5 bases from J, with 13 bases between. The length of the CDR3 is 15 residues. Germline CDR1 is SGHTA and CDR2 is FQGNSA.

The gene calls are TRBV7-6 and TRBJ2-1, with a tentative D call TRBD2 (6 bases). Per the germline V gene, CDR1 is SGHVS and CDR2 is FNYEAQ. The CDR3 has 13 residues. Trimming took off 3 bases at V and 5 bases at J, with 8 bases between the two ends. The CDR3 is CASSFRGNNEQFF. In DNA, the CDR3 is TGTGCCAGCAGCTTCCGGGGGAACAATGAGCAGTTCTTC.

V and J are TRBV7-9 and TRBJ1-5; a weak D match, TRBD1 (6 bases). Trimming cost V 5 bases and J 4 bases, with 15 bases left between them. Germline lookup yields CDR1 SEHNR and CDR2 FQNEAQ (reference sequence). This CDR3 region has 15 residues. CDR3: CASSTLGGGNQPQHF. The CDR3 nucleotides are TGTGCCAGCAGCACCCTCGGAGGGGGTAATCAGCCCCAGCATTTT.

V is TRBV10-3 and J is TRBJ1-5; D gene unclear. V was pared by 11 bases and J by 2 bases, with 13 bases between. Germline-derived CDR1 and CDR2 are ENHRY and SYGVKD. The CDR3 is 13 amino acids. The CDR3 DNA is TGTGCCGCGGCAAGTGTGCGCAATCAGCCCCAGCATTTT. The encoded protein is CAAASVRNQPQHF.